This T cell receptor (beta chain) was identified during a study of identical twins. V was cut by 4 bases and J by 3 bases, with 16 bases left in between. CDR3 length: 16 residues. A single record per CDR3 protein comes from TCRdb applying MiXCR to the 5' RACE reads. The sample shows some 790,000 distinct CDR3 sequences, 15% to 20% of them seen only once. This clonotype was counted a few times. The sample was also reused in another study, on T cells expressing NK-cell markers.

This receptor was identified in a woman between 18 and 30 years old in good health. The chain recombines TRBV12-3 or TRBV12-4 with TRBJ1-5, with D perhaps matching TRBD1 (5 bases). Sequenced input: PBMCs. The CDR3 bases are TGTGCCAGCAGTTCCCGGGGGGTCCGGTTCAATCAGCCCCAGCATTTT. Amino acids: CASSSRGVRFNQPQHF.